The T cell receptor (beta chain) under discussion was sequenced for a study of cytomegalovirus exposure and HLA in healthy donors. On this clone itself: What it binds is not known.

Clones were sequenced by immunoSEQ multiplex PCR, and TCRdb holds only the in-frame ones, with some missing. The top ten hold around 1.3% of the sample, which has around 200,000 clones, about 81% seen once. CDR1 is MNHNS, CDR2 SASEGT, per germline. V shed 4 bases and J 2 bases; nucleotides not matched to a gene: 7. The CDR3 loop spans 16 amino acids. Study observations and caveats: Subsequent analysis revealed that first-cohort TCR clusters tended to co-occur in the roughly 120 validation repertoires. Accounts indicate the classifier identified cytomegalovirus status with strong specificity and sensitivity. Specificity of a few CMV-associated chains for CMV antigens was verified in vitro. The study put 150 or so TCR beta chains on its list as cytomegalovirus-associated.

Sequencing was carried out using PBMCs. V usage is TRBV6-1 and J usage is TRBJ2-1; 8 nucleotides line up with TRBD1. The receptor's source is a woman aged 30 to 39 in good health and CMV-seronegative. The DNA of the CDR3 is TGTGCCAGCAGTGGTAGGACAGGGATAACCTACAATGAGCAGTTCTTC. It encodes CASSGRTGITYNEQFF.